The following is a TCR beta chain sequence with its context. The CDR3 contains 17 residues. Trimming cost V 4 bases and J 7 bases; bases outside gene matches: 14. Germline V gives CDR1 SGHTA, CDR2 FQGTGA. Under the authors' procedure: For nucleated cells, counts were estimated from reference gene primer amplification. Profiling relied on immunoSEQ multiplex PCR, and the TCRdb table lists in-frame clones only, not all of them. V, J and clone size derive from that table, while D and trimming were established from the DNA sequence. There are roughly 200,000 clones in the sample; approximately 85% occur only once, and approximately 8.9% lies in the top ten. This entry belongs to a study of blood T cell repertoires in COVID-19. Study details: In each case, the material was cDNA or gDNA derived from T cells, B-cell-depleted T cells, or PBMCs.

The sample consisted of peripheral blood. This receptor was identified in a woman aged 60-75 years with acute or convalescent COVID-19. The chain has TRBV7-3 and TRBJ2-7, with 12 bases identical to TRBD2. In nucleotides, the CDR3 is TGTGCCAGCAGCTCCTATCCGGGACTAGCGGGCCTTGGGGAGCAGTACTTC. It yields the protein CASSSYPGLAGLGEQYF. The full variable domain, in which reference TRBV7-3 and TRBJ2-7 provide the parts outside the CDR3, is GAGVSQTPSNKVTEKGKYVELRCDPISGHTALYWYRQSLGQGPEFLIYFQGTGAADDSGLPNDRFFAVRPEGSVSTLKIQRTERGDSAVYLCASSSYPGLAGLGEQYFGPGTRLTVT.